This T cell receptor beta chain was observed in a study of glioma-infiltrating T cells. The sample holds a few counts of this clonotype. Amplification of TCR alpha and beta CDR3 regions from RNA used iRepertoire nested multiplex PCR. For one-step reverse transcription and amplification, about 90-400 ng of tissue mRNA or PBMC total RNA was used. TCRdb recomputed calls from the multiplex PCR reads with MiXCR, one row per CDR3 protein. The sample lists 170,000 or so distinct CDR3 sequences, approximately 40% seen once, with 4% to 6.5% in the top ten. The germline V gene encodes CDR1 MNHNS and CDR2 SASEGT. The length of the CDR3 is 13 residues.

The sequence derives from a human donor with low-grade glioma or glioblastoma, undergoing nonglioma brain surgery, or in good health (not recorded which). The chain joins TRBV6-1 to TRBJ1-5; D remains unclear. Sequenced input: glioma tissue, nonneoplastic brain tissue, or PBMCs (not recorded which). The CDR3 DNA reads as TGTGCAAGAAGTGAAAAGGGCAATCAGCCCCAGCATTTT. Translated: CARSEKGNQPQHF.